This record covers a single T cell receptor (beta chain). Antigen: not known. The method was immunoSEQ multiplex PCR; TCRdb's version includes in-frame clones alone and lacks a portion of them. The table lists approximately 86,000 clones, roughly 91% of them singletons, with over 0.08% in the top ten. The sample belongs to a study of graft-versus-host responses after intestinal transplantation. Study-wide results and limits: The authors found GvH clones in recipient marrow, some appearing first in ileum or blood. Individuals carrying graft-donor T cell macrochimerism showed high graft-versus-host to host-versus-graft clonal ratios in allografts. After transplant, early declines in HvG clones were associated with peak levels of circulating GvH clones.

This CDR3 spans 13 amino acids. V was pared by 5 bases and J by 1 base, with 6 bases between. Germline CDR1 reads SGHRS; CDR2 reads YFSETQ. The material sequenced was unstimulated CD4+ T cells sorted from spleen or lymph node cells, taken before intestinal transplant. The sequence derives from a human donor who received an intestinal transplant. The chain couples TRBV5-1 to TRBJ1-4; D gene uncertain. CDR3 amino acids: CASRAVTNEKLFF. DNA for the CDR3: TGCGCCAGCAGAGCGGTAACTAATGAAAAACTGTTTTTT. Full variable domain (missing parts from reference TRBV5-1 and TRBJ1-4): KAGVTQTPRYLIKTRGQQVTLSCSPISGHRSVSWYQQTPGQGLQFLFEYFSETQRNKGNFPGRFSGRQFSNSRSEMNVSTLELGDSALYLCASRAVTNEKLFFGSGTQLSVL.